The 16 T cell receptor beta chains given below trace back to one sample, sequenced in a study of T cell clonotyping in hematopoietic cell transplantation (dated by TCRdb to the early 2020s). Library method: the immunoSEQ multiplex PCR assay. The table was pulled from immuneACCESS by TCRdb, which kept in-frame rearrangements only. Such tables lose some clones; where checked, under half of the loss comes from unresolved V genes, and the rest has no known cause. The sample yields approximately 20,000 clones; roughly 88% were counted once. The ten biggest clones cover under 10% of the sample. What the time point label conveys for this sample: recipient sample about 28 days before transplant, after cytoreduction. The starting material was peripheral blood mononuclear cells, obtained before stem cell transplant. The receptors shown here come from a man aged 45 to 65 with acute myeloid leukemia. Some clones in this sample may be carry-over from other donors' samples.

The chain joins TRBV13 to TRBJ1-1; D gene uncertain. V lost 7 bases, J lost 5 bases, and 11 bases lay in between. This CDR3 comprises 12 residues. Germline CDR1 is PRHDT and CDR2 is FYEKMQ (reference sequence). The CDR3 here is CASNTYGTEAFF. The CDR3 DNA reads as TGTGCCAGCAACACATACGGGACTGAAGCTTTCTTT.

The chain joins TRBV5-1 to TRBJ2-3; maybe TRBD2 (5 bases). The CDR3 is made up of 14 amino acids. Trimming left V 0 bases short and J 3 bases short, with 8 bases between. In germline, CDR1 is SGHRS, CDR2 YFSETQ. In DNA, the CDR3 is TGCGCCAGCAGCTTGGTGCTAGCAACAGATACGCAGTATTTT. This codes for CASSLVLATDTQYF.

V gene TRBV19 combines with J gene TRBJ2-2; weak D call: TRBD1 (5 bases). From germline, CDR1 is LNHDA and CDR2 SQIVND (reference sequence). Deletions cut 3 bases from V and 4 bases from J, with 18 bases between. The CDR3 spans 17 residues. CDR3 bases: TGTGCCAGTAGTATCCTGGCCAGGGCGATGGGCACCGGGGAGCTGTTTTTT. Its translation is CASSILARAMGTGELFF.

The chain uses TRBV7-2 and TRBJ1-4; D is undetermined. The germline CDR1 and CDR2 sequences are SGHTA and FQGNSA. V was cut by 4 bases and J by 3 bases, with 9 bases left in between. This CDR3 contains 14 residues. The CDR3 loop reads CASSYDVSNEKLFF. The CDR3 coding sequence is TGTGCCAGCAGCTACGACGTGTCTAATGAAAAACTGTTTTTT.

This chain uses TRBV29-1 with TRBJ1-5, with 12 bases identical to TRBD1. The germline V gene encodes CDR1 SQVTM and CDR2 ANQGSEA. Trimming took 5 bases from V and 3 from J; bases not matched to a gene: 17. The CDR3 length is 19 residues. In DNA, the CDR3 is TGCAGCGTTATTGAATGGGGGACAGGGGGCGCGATTAACAATCAGCCCCAGCATTTT. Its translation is CSVIEWGTGGAINNQPQHF.

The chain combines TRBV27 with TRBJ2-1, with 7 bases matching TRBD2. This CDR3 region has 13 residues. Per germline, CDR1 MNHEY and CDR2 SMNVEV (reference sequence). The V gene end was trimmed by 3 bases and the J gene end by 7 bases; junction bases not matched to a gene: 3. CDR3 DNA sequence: TGTGCCAGCAGTTTTCCTAGCGGAAATGAGCAGTTCTTC. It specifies CASSFPSGNEQFF.

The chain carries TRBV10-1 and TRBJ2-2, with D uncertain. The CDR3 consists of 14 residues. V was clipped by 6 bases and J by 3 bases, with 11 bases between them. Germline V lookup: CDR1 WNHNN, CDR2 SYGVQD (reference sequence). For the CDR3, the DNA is TGCGCCAGCAGCGCGTCTAGGGACACCGGGGAGCTGTTTTTT. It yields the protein CASSASRDTGELFF.

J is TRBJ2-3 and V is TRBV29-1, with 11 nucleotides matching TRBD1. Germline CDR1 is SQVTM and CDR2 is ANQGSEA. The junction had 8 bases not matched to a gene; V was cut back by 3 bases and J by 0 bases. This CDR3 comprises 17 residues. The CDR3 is CSVDGQGAGSSTDTQYF. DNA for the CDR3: TGCAGCGTTGATGGACAGGGGGCTGGCTCTAGCACAGATACGCAGTATTTT.

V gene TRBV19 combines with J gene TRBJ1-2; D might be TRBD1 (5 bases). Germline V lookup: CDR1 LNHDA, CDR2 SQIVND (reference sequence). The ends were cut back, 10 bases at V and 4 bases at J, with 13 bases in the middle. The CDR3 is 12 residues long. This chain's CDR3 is CATNGGVYGYTF. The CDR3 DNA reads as TGTGCCACCAACGGGGGGGTCTATGGCTACACCTTC.

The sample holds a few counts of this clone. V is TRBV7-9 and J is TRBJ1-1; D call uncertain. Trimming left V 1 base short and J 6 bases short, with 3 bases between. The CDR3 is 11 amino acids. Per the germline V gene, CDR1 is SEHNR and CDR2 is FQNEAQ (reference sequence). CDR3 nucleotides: TGTGCCAGCAGCTTAGAGCCTGAAGCTTTCTTT. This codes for CASSLEPEAFF.

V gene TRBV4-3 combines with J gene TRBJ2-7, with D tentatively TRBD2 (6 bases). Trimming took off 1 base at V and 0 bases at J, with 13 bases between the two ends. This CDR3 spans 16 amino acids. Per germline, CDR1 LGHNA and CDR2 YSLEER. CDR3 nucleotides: TGCGCCAGCAGCCAAGGGACGCCCGGGAGCTCCTACGAGCAGTACTTC. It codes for CASSQGTPGSSYEQYF.

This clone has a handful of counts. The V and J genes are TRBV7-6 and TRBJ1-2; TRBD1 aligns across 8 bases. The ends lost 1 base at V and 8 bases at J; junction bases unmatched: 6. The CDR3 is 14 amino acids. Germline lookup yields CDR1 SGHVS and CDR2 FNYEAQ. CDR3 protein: CASSLGTGFGGYTF. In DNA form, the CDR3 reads TGTGCCAGCAGCTTAGGGACAGGGTTCGGCGGCTACACCTTC.

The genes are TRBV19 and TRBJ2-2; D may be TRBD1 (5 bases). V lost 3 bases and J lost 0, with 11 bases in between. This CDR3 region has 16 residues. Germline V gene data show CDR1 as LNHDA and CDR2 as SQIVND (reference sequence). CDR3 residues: CASSIGVGANTGELFF. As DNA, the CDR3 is TGTGCCAGTAGTATTGGGGTAGGGGCGAACACCGGGGAGCTGTTTTTT.

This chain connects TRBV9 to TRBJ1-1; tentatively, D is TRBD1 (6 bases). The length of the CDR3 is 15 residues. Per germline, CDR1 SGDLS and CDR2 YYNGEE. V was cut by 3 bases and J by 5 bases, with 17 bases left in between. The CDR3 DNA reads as TGTGCCAGCAGCGCATCACAGGGACCGGGGACTGAAGCTTTCTTT. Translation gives CASSASQGPGTEAFF.

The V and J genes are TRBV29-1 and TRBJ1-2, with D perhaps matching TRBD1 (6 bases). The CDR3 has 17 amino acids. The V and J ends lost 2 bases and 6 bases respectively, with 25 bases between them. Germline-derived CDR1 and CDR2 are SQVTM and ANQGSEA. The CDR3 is CSVELITGKGTKNGYTF. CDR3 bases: TGCAGCGTTGAACTTATAACAGGGAAAGGTACTAAGAATGGCTACACCTTC.

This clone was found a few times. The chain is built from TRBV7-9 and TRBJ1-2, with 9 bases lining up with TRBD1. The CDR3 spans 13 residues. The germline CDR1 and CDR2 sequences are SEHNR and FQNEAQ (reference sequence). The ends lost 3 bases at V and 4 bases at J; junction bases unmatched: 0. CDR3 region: CASSLGQGYGYTF. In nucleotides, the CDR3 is TGTGCCAGCAGCTTGGGACAGGGCTATGGCTACACCTTC.